The rows below give T cell receptor beta chains drawn from one sample of a study of beta chain features in type 1 diabetes. Assay used: immunoSEQ multiplex PCR; TCRdb lists only in-frame clones, some missing. The repertoire has approximately 250,000 clones, roughly 14% of them found once; the top ten carry approximately 0.024%. The sample comprised naive CD4+ T cells from blood. The receptors were gathered from a woman in her thirties or forties in good health. The CDR3 runs from the conserved cysteine through the conserved F or W. The D gene is left open where the match is weak. Expanded clones get a size class; other rows say once, few or many, or leave the size out.

j_gene | v_gene | d_gene | abundance | CDR3nt | CDR3aa
TRBJ2-7 | TRBV11-2 | TRBD1 | few | TGTGCCAGCAGCTCCTACAGGGGGCAAGCCTACGAGCAGTACTTC | CASSSYRGQAYEQYF
TRBJ2-7 | TRBV7-6 | TRBD1 | few | TGTGCCAGCAGCTCAGTGGACAGGGAAAGCTCCTACGAGCAGTACTTC | CASSSVDRESSYEQYF
TRBJ2-3 | TRBV5-1 | TRBD1 | - | TGCGCCAGCAGCTCTGGACAGGGGGGCACAGATACGCAGTATTTT | CASSSGQGGTDTQYF
TRBJ2-7 | TRBV19 | - | - | TGTGCCAGTAGTAACACAGTTTCCTACGAGCAGTACTTC | CASSNTVSYEQYF
TRBJ2-7 | TRBV5-4 | TRBD1 | - | TGTGCCAGCAGCGTGACAGGGGCCAGGGGATCCTACGAGCAGTACTTC | CASSVTGARGSYEQYF
TRBJ2-6 | TRBV18 | - | - | TGTGCCAGCTCACCGAACTCTGGGGCCAACATCCTGACTTTC | CASSPNSGANILTF
TRBJ2-6 | TRBV5-1 | - | few | TGCGCCAGCAGCTTGAGCGAGGGGGCCAACGTCCTGACTTTC | CASSLSEGANVLTF
TRBJ1-5 | TRBV7-9 | TRBD1 | - | TGTGCCAGCAGCCCAGATCAGGGGGCTCAGCCCCAGCATTTT | CASSPDQGAQPQHF
TRBJ1-2 | TRBV6-5 | - | few | TGTGCCAGCAGTCCGGGACAATTCTATGGCTACACCTTC | CASSPGQFYGYTF
TRBJ1-3 | TRBV4-2 | - | few | TGTGCCAGCAGCCAACCCCCCCAGGGTGGCCCTGGAAACACCATATATTTT | CASSQPPQGGPGNTIYF